The clone carrying this TCR beta chain was picked up a small number of times. CDR3 length: 13 amino acids. Trimming pared 3 bases from V and 4 bases from J, leaving 9 bases between. Germline V lookup: CDR1 WNHNN, CDR2 SYGVQD (reference sequence). The sample originates from a study of identical twins. TCRdb ran MiXCR on the 5' RACE reads and lists one entry per CDR3 protein. The sample holds hundreds of thousands of distinct CDR3 sequences; around a tenth are singletons and the top ten take 5.1%. The source of this sequence is a woman under 30 in good health. Material for sequencing was memory (CD45RO+) T cells sorted from blood. V and J are TRBV10-1 and TRBJ1-2; no clear D. CDR3: CASSESGFYGYTF. As DNA, the CDR3 is TGCGCCAGCAGTGAATCAGGTTTCTATGGCTACACCTTC.